The source of this TCR beta chain is a study of blood T cell repertoires in COVID-19. V lost 1 base to trimming and J lost 13 bases; unmatched junction nucleotides: 15. This CDR3 comprises 15 residues. Sequenced by immunoSEQ multiplex PCR; TCRdb stores in-frame clones only, minus some. The data contain 90,000 to 110,000 clones, 70% to 85% of them singletons. This TCR came from an elderly woman with active or convalescent COVID-19. This chain connects TRBV23-1 to TRBJ1-2; 7 bases are shared with TRBD1. TRBV23-1 is classed as an ORF, of uncertain function. The material sequenced was peripheral blood. CDR3 DNA sequence: TGCGCCAGCAGTCAATTTCCAGGGGGGTGCTTAGACTCCACCTTC. This translates into CASSQFPGGCLDSTF.